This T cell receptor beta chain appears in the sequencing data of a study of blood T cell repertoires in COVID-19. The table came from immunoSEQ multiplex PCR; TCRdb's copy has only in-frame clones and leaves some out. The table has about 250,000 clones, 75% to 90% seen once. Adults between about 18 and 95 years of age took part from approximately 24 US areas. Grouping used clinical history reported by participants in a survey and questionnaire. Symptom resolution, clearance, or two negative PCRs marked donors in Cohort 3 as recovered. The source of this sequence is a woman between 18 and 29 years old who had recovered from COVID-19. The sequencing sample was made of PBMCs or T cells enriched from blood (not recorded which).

DNA of the CDR3: TGTGCCAGTAGCCCTAAGGGGGGGCGCGGGAACACTGAAGCTTTCTTT. Protein sequence: CASSPKGGRGNTEAFF. V and J are TRBV19 and TRBJ1-1; D possibly corresponds to TRBD1 (6 bases). The CDR3 loop spans 16 amino acids. Deletions cut 6 bases from V and 1 base from J, with 18 bases between. In germline, CDR1 is LNHDA, CDR2 SQIVND (reference sequence). The full variable domain, completed using reference TRBV19 and TRBJ1-1, is DGGITQSPKYLFRKEGQNVTLSCEQNLNHDAMYWYRQDPGQGLRLIYYSQIVNDFQKGDIAEGYSVSREKKESFPLTVTSAQKNPTAFYLCASSPKGGRGNTEAFFGQGTRLTVV.